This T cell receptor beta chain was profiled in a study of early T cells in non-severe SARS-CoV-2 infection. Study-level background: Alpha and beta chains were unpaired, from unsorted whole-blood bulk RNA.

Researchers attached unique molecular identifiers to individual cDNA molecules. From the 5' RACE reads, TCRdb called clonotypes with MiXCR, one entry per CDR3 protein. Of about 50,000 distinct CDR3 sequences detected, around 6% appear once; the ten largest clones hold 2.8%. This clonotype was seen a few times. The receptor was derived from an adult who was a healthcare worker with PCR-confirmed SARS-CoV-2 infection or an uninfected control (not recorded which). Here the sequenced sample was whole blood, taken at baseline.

The CDR3, as DNA: TGTGCCAGCAGCTTAGGGCCGTATGGCTACACCTTC. It yields the protein CASSLGPYGYTF. The chain joins TRBV7-9 to TRBJ1-2, with D unclear. There are 12 residues in the CDR3. Trimming took off 1 base at V and 5 bases at J, with 5 bases between the two ends. Germline-derived CDR1 and CDR2 are SEHNR and FQNEAQ (reference sequence).